This T cell receptor (beta chain) was identified during a study of beta chain features in type 1 diabetes. Study-level background: No patient-donor differences in age, gender, total cells or subset yield. Whole-study results and caveats: Compared to healthy donors, patients appeared to have naive, central memory and Treg TCRB repertoires that were more alike. The VDJ junctions of type 1 diabetes patients carried fewer insertions and more deletions. Amplification by PCR could prefer shorter templates, with the same effect in patients and controls.

The authors reverse transcribed all of the isolated RNA, so sequencing captured expressed TCRB transcripts. Profiled with immunoSEQ multiplex PCR; TCRdb holds only in-frame clones, not every one. The data show a few hundred thousand clones, approximately 16% seen once. This CDR3 contains 16 residues. The J segment lost 7 bases and the V segment lost 2 bases, leaving 11 bases of the junction unmatched. Germline V gene lookup returns CDR1 SGHAT and CDR2 FQNNGV. This clone came up a few times. Its cognate antigen is unknown. The receptor's source is a young woman in good health. Sequenced input: naive CD4+ T cells from blood. The chain combines TRBV11-2 with TRBJ2-5, with 9 bases that match TRBD2. The CDR3 bases are TGTGCCAGCAGCTTATCCGCGGGAGGGGGAATTAGGACCCAGTACTTC. It is translated as CASSLSAGGGIRTQYF.